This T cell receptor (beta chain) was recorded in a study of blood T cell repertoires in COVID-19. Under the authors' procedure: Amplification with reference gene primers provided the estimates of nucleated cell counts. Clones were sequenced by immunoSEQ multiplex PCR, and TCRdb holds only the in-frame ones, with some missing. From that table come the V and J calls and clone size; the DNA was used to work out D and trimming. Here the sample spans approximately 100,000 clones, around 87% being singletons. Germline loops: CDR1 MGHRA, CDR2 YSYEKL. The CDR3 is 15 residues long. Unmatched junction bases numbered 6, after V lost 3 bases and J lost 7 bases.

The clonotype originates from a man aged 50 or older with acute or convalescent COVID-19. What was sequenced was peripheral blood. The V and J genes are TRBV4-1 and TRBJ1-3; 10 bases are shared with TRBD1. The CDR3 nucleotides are TGCGCCAGCAGCCATCCCGACAGGGGGCCGAACACCATATATTTT. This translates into CASSHPDRGPNTIYF.